This T cell receptor beta chain is drawn from a study of lung T cells in sarcoidosis with Löfgren's syndrome. This CDR3 spans 15 amino acids. Germline trimming cut 5 bases from V and 1 base from J; bases unmatched to any gene: 6. Germline V gives CDR1 MNHEY, CDR2 SMNVEV (reference sequence). TCRdb re-called the reads through MiXCR, storing one row per CDR3 protein. The table lists about 780 distinct CDR3 sequences, roughly 21% of them singletons. By sample fraction, this clonotype is large. Its antigen is unknown. Study-wide results and limits: Sarcoidosis antigen recognition was only suggested, antigen unidentified. TRAV12-1 and TRBV2 were reportedly most expanded in Löfgren's patients.

This sequence was found in a human donor with sarcoidosis (Löfgren's syndrome or another form), or a control subject (not recorded which). The sequenced sample consisted of CD4+ T cells from PBMCs. V and J are TRBV27 and TRBJ2-3; 7 bases map to TRBD2. DNA for the CDR3: TGTGCCAGCAGTAGGGGCGGGGGTCGCACAGATACGCAGTATTTT. Its translation: CASSRGGGRTDTQYF.